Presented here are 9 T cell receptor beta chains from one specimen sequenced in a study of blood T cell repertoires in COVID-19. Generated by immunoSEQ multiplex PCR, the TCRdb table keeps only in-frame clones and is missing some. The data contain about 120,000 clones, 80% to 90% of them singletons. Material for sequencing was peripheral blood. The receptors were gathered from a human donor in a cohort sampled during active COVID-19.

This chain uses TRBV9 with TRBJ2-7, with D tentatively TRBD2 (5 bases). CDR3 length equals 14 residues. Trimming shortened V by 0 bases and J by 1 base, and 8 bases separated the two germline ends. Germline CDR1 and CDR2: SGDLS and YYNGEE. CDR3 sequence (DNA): TGTGCCAGCAGCGTAGAGCCGGGGTCCTACGAGCAGTACTTC. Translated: CASSVEPGSYEQYF.

The CDR3 loop reads CSVEGEGSLETQYF. The CDR3 bases are TGCAGCGTTGAGGGAGAGGGTTCGTTGGAGACCCAGTACTTC. The chain recombines TRBV29-1 with TRBJ2-5; D perhaps matches TRBD2 (5 bases). The CDR3 covers 14 residues. V gave up 3 bases and J gave up 5 bases, with 16 bases separating them. Germline V CDR1 and CDR2: SQVTM, ANQGSEA.

The CDR3 here is CASSLGHSLQETQYF. CDR3 nucleotides: TGTGCCAGCAGTCTGGGACACTCCCTCCAAGAGACCCAGTACTTC. The rearrangement uses TRBV28 and TRBJ2-5; tentative D call: TRBD1 (6 bases). Trimming removed 5 bases from V and 1 base from J, with 14 bases in between. CDR3 length equals 15 residues. The germline V gene has CDR1 MDHEN and CDR2 SYDVKM.

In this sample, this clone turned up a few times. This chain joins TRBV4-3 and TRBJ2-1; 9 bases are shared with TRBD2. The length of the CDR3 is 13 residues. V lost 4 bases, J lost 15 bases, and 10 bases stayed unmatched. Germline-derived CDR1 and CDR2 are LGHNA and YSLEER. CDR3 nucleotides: TGCGCCAGCAGCCTGACGGATAGCGGGAGCCGGTTCTTC. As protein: CASSLTDSGSRFF.

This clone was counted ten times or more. CDR3 protein: CASSNEQGSEKAFF. The CDR3 DNA sequence: TGTGCCAGCAGCAATGAACAGGGGTCGGAAAAAGCTTTCTTT. V and J are TRBV6-6 and TRBJ1-1; TRBD1 matches at 7 bases. Per the germline V gene, CDR1 is MNHNY and CDR2 is SVGAGI (reference sequence). The CDR3 has 14 residues. V lost 6 bases to trimming and J lost 9 bases; unmatched junction nucleotides: 13.

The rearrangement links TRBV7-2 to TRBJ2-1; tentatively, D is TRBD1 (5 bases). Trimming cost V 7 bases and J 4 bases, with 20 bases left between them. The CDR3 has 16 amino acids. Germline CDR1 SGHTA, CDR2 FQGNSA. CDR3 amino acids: CASTPLARTLYNEQFF. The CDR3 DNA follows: TGTGCCAGCACCCCCCTCGCCAGGACACTTTACAATGAGCAGTTCTTC.

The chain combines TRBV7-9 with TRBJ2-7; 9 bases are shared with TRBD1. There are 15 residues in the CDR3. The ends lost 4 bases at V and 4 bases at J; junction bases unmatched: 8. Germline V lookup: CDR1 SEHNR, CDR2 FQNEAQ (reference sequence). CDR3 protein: CASSSQQGAPYEQYF. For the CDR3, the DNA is TGTGCCAGCAGCTCGCAACAGGGGGCCCCATACGAGCAGTACTTC.

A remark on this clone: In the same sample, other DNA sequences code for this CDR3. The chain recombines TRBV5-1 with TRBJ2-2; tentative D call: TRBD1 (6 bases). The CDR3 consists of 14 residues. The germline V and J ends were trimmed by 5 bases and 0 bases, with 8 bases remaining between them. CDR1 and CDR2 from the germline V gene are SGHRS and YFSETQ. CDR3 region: CASRQGPNTGELFF. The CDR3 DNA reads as TGCGCCAGCAGACAGGGACCGAACACCGGGGAGCTGTTTTTT.

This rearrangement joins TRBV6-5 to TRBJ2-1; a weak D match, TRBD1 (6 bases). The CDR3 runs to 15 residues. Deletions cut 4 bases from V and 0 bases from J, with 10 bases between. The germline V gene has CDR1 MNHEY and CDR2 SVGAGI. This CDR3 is CASSSGHSSYNEQFF. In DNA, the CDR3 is TGTGCCAGCAGTTCGGGACATAGCTCCTACAATGAGCAGTTCTTC.